The next 5 T cell receptor beta chains were all read from a single sample in a study of blood T cell repertoires in COVID-19. TCRdb's copy holds only in-frame clones and misses some; the assay was immunoSEQ multiplex PCR. In the table there are roughly 73,000 clones, 81% of which are singletons. The sequenced sample was peripheral blood. The source of these receptors is a woman between 70 and 85 years old with acute or convalescent COVID-19.

DNA of the CDR3: TGCGCCAGCAGCTTGGCCCCGACAGGACCCTACGAGCAGTACTTC. This codes for CASSLAPTGPYEQYF. The chain recombines TRBV5-1 with TRBJ2-7; the D gene is possibly TRBD1 (6 bases). Germline V lookup: CDR1 SGHRS, CDR2 YFSETQ. V gave up 0 bases and J gave up 2 bases, with 12 bases separating them. The CDR3 loop spans 15 amino acids.

This chain connects TRBV15 to TRBJ1-1; no clear D gene. V lost 0 bases, J lost 1 base, and 9 bases lay in between. CDR1 LNHNV and CDR2 YYDKDF come from the germline V gene (reference sequence). The CDR3 is 15 residues long. DNA of the CDR3: TGTGCCACCAGCAGAGATGCATGGGCGAACACTGAAGCTTTCTTT. Protein product: CATSRDAWANTEAFF.

This clone appeared a few times. This chain links TRBV5-3 with TRBJ1-1, with 7 bases lining up with TRBD1. TRBV5-3 is flagged as an ORF with uncertain function. V lost 4 bases to trimming and J lost 0 bases; unmatched junction nucleotides: 3. This CDR3 is built from 14 residues. CDR3 amino acids: CARSGTDMNTEAFF. Written as DNA, the CDR3 is TGTGCCAGAAGCGGGACAGATATGAACACTGAAGCTTTCTTT.

The V and J genes are TRBV3-1 (or the pseudogene TRBV3-2) and TRBJ2-1; D remains unclear. Per the germline V gene, CDR1 is LGHDT and CDR2 is YNNKEL (reference sequence). The germline V and J ends were trimmed by 0 bases and 7 bases, with 16 bases remaining between them. This CDR3 has 16 amino acids. The CDR3 DNA sequence: TGTGCCAGCAGCCAAGACCTAAGTTCCCAGAGGAATGAGCAGTTCTTC. Amino acid sequence: CASSQDLSSQRNEQFF.

The J gene is TRBJ2-7, the V gene TRBV28; 7 positions agree with TRBD1. This CDR3 is 15 amino acids long. The germline V gene has CDR1 MDHEN and CDR2 SYDVKM. The V gene end was trimmed by 4 bases and the J gene end by 3 bases; junction bases not matched to a gene: 9. The CDR3 DNA is TGTGCCAGCAGTTCACATCATGCAGGGGGCTACGAGCAGTACTTC. Translating it yields CASSSHHAGGYEQYF.